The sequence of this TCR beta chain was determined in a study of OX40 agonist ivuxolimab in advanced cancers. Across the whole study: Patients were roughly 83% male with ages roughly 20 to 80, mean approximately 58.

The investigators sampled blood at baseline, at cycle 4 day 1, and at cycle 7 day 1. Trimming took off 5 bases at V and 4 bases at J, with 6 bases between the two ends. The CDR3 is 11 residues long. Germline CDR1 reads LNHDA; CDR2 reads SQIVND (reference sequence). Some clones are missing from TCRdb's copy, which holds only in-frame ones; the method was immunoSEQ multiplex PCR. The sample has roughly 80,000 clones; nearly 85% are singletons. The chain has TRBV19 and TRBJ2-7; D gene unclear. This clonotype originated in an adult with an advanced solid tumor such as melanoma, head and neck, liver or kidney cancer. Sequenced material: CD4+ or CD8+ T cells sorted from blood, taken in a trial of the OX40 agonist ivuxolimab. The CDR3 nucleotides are TGTGCCAGTAGTCGAGGTTACGAGCAGTACTTC. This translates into CASSRGYEQYF.